The sample holds many counts of the clone carrying this T cell receptor beta chain. Its matching antigen is unknown. The data derive from a study of T-cell reconstitution after alpha-beta-depleted transplantation in children. Unmatched junction bases numbered 14, after V lost 6 bases and J lost 8 bases. Looked up from germline, CDR1 is MNHNS and CDR2 is SASEGT. This CDR3 is 16 amino acids long. A TCRbeta library incorporating unique molecular identifiers was prepared. TCRdb ran MiXCR on the PCR reads and lists one entry per CDR3 protein. The table includes 65,000 to 85,000 distinct CDR3 sequences, approximately 10% detected once. Whole-study results and caveats: T-cell counts and diversity were attributed mostly to newly produced T cells one year after transplant. Reportedly, roughly two months post-transplant, alpha-beta T cells arose from several hundred expanded graft clones.

The sequence was obtained from a boy aged 5-17 years with acute myeloid leukemia, due to receive a stem cell transplant. The input for sequencing was PBMCs, taken before TCRalphabeta/CD19-depleted stem cell transplant. The rearrangement links TRBV6-1 to TRBJ1-4, with 8 bases lining up with TRBD1. Here the CDR3 DNA reads TGTGCCAGCAGCCAAGGACAGGGCTTATTAGGGGAAAAACTGTTTTTT. Its translation: CASSQGQGLLGEKLFF.